This T cell receptor (beta chain) was recorded in a study of T cell responses to AZD1222 COVID-19 vaccine (dated by TCRdb to the early 2020s). Study-wide context: AZD1222 recipients given second doses at about 4 weeks or at about 12 weeks were pooled, since spike-specific TCR depth and breadth were not found to differ between the two schedules. A total of 230 to 250 trial participants underwent TCR sequencing, of whom 207 received two doses of AZD1222 and roughly 25 received two doses of the MenACWY control vaccine. Trial participants were enrolled by age into subgroups of 18-55, 56-69 and 70-plus years, and 148, 28 and 57 TCR-sequenced participants, respectively, were included in these subgroups. General findings and caveats noted by the study authors: No day 14 peak-response samples were available, so repertoires were characterized only after the peak T cell response. Reportedly, close to half of the unique spike-specific TCRs recognized epitopes lying outside the regions that are mutated in the B.1.351 and B.1.1.7 variants. In the small 56-69-year group, the increase in depth fell short of significance, most likely because of low power. A significant rise in spike-specific TCR breadth and depth was observed after two AZD1222 doses relative to day 0 and relative to MenACWY recipients. Most participants were white British and females outnumbered males, and the authors suggested that clonal diversity may have been underestimated. Conclusions about previously exposed vaccinees are limited, since just a handful of AZD1222 recipients were seropositive for SARS-CoV-2 at baseline. Vaccine-associated CD4 TCRs spanned the whole spike protein, with dominant responses in regions 160-218 and 743-854.

The sample's time point label, in plain terms: baseline before first vaccination. Vaccinee samples were obtained from the UK trials COV001 and COV002, which included a single-blind randomized controlled phase 2/3 trial of AZD1222 (ChAdOx1 nCoV-19) in healthy adults. For TCRbeta chain sequencing, PBMC samples from trial participants were taken at day 0 and at day 28 after the second dose. The CDR3 measures 18 amino acids from cysteine to phenylalanine. The DNA shown is the 54-base CDR3, in frame from base 1. The germline V gene provides CDR1 LGHNA and CDR2 YSLEER. Concerning this clone: The antigen it recognizes is unknown. The junction departs from germline at one end; a sequencing error may be responsible.

The CDR3 regions of human TCRbeta chains were subjected to immunosequencing. Concerning the study's data processing: Repertoire TCRs were matched against a reference library of SARS-CoV-2-specific TCRs generated with the MIRA antigen-specificity platform. Breadth was defined as the fraction of unique TCRs that were SARS-CoV-2-associated, and depth was defined as the fraction of total T cells that were SARS-CoV-2-associated. Using the MIRA data, each spike-specific TCR was mapped to the spike region that the TCR reacts to and placed in a CD4 or CD8 class. Log10-transformed breadth and depth values were compared by one-way ANOVA with Sidak's multiple comparisons tests. The table comes from immuneACCESS by way of TCRdb, which keeps in-frame sequences with V and J called. Part of the clones is missing from these tables; in studies checked, under half for an unresolved V gene and the rest for unknown reasons. V and J calls and clone size come straight from that table; D and trimming were deduced from the DNA. The sample yields approximately 120,000 clones; around 93% were counted once. In total, the top ten clones hold less than 9.5% of the sample.

This sequence uses TRBV4-3 and TRBJ2-2; 8 middle bases align to TRBD1. This clonotype was sampled from an adult in good health. Material: peripheral blood, obtained on day 0 of AZD1222 vaccination. The CDR3 region: CARSGRPPGQVEPGELFF. At the DNA level, the sequence is TGCGCCCGCAGCGGGCGGCCCCCGGGACAGGTGGAACCCGGGGAGCTGTTTTTT.